Listed here are 14 T cell receptor beta chains from one sample, sequenced in a study of blood T cell repertoires in COVID-19. Clones were read by immunoSEQ multiplex PCR, and TCRdb kept only the in-frame ones, dropping some. Among about 190,000 clones listed, approximately 90% were seen once. Sequencing was carried out using peripheral blood. Receptors were obtained from a human donor in a cohort sampled during active COVID-19.

V usage is TRBV7-2 and J usage is TRBJ2-7; 10 bases match TRBD1. Germline V CDR1 and CDR2: SGHTA, FQGNSA. The V gene end was trimmed by 5 bases and the J gene end by 2 bases; junction bases not matched to a gene: 6. The CDR3 consists of 15 residues. CDR3 region: CASSPDRGETYEQYF. For the CDR3, the DNA is TGTGCCAGCAGCCCGGACAGGGGGGAGACCTACGAGCAGTACTTC.

The chain couples TRBV5-6 to TRBJ1-2; D is unclear. This CDR3 is 16 amino acids long. Per the germline V gene, CDR1 is SGHDT and CDR2 is YYEEEE. The V end was cut by 0 bases, the J end by 3 bases, with 15 bases between. CDR3: CASSLAGGREYYGYTF. The DNA for the CDR3 is TGTGCCAGCAGCTTGGCCGGTGGGCGCGAATACTATGGCTACACCTTC.

The chain joins TRBV19 to TRBJ1-1, with 7 bases lining up with TRBD1. CDR3 length equals 15 residues. The germline V gene has CDR1 LNHDA and CDR2 SQIVND (reference sequence). Trimming cost V 3 bases and J 5 bases; bases outside gene matches: 9. DNA of the CDR3: TGTGCCAGTAGTATCTCGACAGGGACGTTGACTGAAGCTTTCTTT. Translating it yields CASSISTGTLTEAFF.

The V and J genes are TRBV5-6 and TRBJ2-7; 13 nucleotides agree with TRBD2. This CDR3 has 17 amino acids. V dropped 2 bases and J dropped 1; count of bases not matched to a gene: 6. Germline V CDR1 and CDR2: SGHDT, YYEEEE. This CDR3 reads CASSFGLAGDLSYEQYF. The DNA for the CDR3 is TGTGCCAGCAGCTTCGGACTAGCGGGAGACTTATCCTACGAGCAGTACTTC.

The V call is TRBV6-6, the J call TRBJ2-6, with D maybe TRBD1 (6 bases). V gave up 5 bases and J gave up 4 bases, with 15 bases separating them. CDR1 MNHNY and CDR2 SVGAGI come from the germline V gene (reference sequence). The CDR3 covers 16 residues. The CDR3 nucleotides read TGTGCCAGCAGTACGAACAGGGATACAGGGGCCAACGTCCTGACTTTC. This codes for CASSTNRDTGANVLTF.

The chain uses TRBV4-1 and TRBJ2-5, with TRBD2 identical over 9 bases. Trimming removed 5 bases from V and 4 bases from J; junction bases left unmatched: 2. The CDR3 has 13 amino acids. Germline loops: CDR1 MGHRA, CDR2 YSYEKL. The DNA of the CDR3 is TGCGCCAGCAGCTTAGCGGGGGTAGAGACCCAGTACTTC. Residues: CASSLAGVETQYF.

This clone was observed once. The J gene is TRBJ2-7, the V gene TRBV6-6; possibly TRBD2 for D (5 bases). The CDR3 loop spans 14 amino acids. Trimming took 5 bases from V and 3 from J, leaving 14 bases between them. Looked up from germline, CDR1 is MNHNY and CDR2 is SVGAGI (reference sequence). CDR3 amino acids: CASSPGKLIYEQYF. The CDR3 nucleotides read TGTGCCAGCAGTCCCGGGAAACTTATCTACGAGCAGTACTTC.

The rearrangement uses TRBV29-1 and TRBJ2-1; D gene uncertain. The CDR3 is made up of 15 amino acids. CDR1 and CDR2 (germline): SQVTM, ANQGSEA. The germline V and J ends were trimmed by 6 bases and 10 bases, with 25 bases remaining between them. The CDR3: CSVYLRSSASDEQFF. CDR3 coding DNA: TGCAGCGTGTACCTTCGGTCAAGCGCGTCCGACGAGCAGTTCTTC.

The chain is built from TRBV6-5 and TRBJ1-6; D remains unclear. V was cut by 6 bases and J by 11 bases, with 14 bases left in between. The CDR3 spans 13 residues. Germline V gives CDR1 MNHEY, CDR2 SVGAGI. The CDR3 region has the DNA TGTGCCAGCAGAAAAACAGTTGTGGCACCCCTCCACTTT. This gives the protein CASRKTVVAPLHF.

This chain joins TRBV9 and TRBJ1-2, with 7 nucleotides matching TRBD1. The CDR3 runs to 14 residues. The V and J ends lost 0 bases and 7 bases, in that order; junction bases with no gene match: 6. The germline V gene encodes CDR1 SGDLS and CDR2 YYNGEE. The CDR3, as DNA: TGTGCCAGCAGCGTAGAGCAAAGGGGGCTTGGCTACACCTTC. Amino acid sequence: CASSVEQRGLGYTF.

The genes are TRBV3-1 (or the pseudogene TRBV3-2) and TRBJ2-5; perhaps TRBD2 as D (5 bases). Trimming removed 0 bases at V and 3 bases at J, with 17 bases between. From germline, CDR1 is LGHDT and CDR2 YNNKEL (reference sequence). The CDR3 length is 17 residues. CDR3: CASSQDLTDGKKETQYF. CDR3 in DNA: TGTGCCAGCAGCCAAGACTTGACGGACGGGAAAAAAGAGACCCAGTACTTC.

The chain couples TRBV5-1 to TRBJ1-1; 7 bases map to TRBD1. V shed 5 bases and J 0 bases; nucleotides not matched to a gene: 4. Germline assignment: CDR1 SGHRS and CDR2 YFSETQ. The CDR3 runs to 14 residues. The CDR3 DNA sequence: TGCGCCAGCAGACCGGGGACAGTGAACACTGAAGCTTTCTTT. This gives the protein CASRPGTVNTEAFF.

The chain joins TRBV6-2 or TRBV6-3 to TRBJ2-5, with 9 bases identical to TRBD1. V was pared by 2 bases and J by 5 bases, with 12 bases of the junction left unmatched. Germline V gene lookup returns CDR1 MNHEY and CDR2 SVGEGT. This CDR3 contains 17 residues. CDR3 nucleotides: TGTGCCAGCAGTTACGTCGGGACAGGGTCCCAATCGGAGACCCAGTACTTC. As protein: CASSYVGTGSQSETQYF.

The chain recombines TRBV7-9 with TRBJ2-3; D gene uncertain. CDR3 length: 13 amino acids. The V and J ends lost 5 bases and 4 bases respectively, with 10 bases between them. CDR1 SEHNR and CDR2 FQNEAQ come from the germline V gene (reference sequence). CDR3 sequence: CASSKFSSDTQYF. DNA for the CDR3: TGTGCCAGCAGCAAATTTAGTTCAGATACGCAGTATTTT.